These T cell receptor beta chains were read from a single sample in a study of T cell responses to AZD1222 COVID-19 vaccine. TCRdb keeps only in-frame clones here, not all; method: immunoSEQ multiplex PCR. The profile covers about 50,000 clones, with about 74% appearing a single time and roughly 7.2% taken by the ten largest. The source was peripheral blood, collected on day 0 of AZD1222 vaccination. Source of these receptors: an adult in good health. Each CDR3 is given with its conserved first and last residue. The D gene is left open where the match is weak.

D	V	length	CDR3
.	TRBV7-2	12	CASSLGGYGYTF
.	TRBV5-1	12	CASSSGYNEQFF
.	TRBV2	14	CASSELSGTQPQHF
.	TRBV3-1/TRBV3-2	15	CASSQESSAIYEQYF
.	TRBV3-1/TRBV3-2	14	CASSQDRGGYGYTF
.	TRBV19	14	CASSPPGDPDTQYF
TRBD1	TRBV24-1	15	CATSGGQGIDYGYTF
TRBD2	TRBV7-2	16	CASSQPTSATTGELFF
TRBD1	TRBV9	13	CASSVGTVTEAFF
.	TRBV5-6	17	CASSLVVGASTNTEAFF
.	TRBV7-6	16	CASSLEGPYGTDTQYF
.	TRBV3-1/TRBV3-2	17	CASSQGRGGIGKNIQYF
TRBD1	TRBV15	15	CATSRAAGGESPLHF
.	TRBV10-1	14	CANYSFIFAYEQYF
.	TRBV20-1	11	CSQHSGNTIYF
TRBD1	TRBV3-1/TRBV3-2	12	CASSGQEVGYTF
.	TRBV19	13	CASSILRNTEAFF
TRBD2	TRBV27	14	CASSFQRDTDTQYF
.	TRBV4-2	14	CASSPGTHGYGYTF
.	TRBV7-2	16	CASSLVANGGYNEQFF
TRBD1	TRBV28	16	CASSPQGFAFGYEQYF
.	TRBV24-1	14	CATSAWSSYNEQFF
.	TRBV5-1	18	CASSLEQGNALSGNTIYF
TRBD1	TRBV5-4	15	CASNTRQGVYNEQFF
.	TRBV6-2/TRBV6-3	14	CASSRTAENTEAFF
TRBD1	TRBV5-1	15	CASSLSGQGAETQYF
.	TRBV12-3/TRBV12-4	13	CASRGQGSEKLFF
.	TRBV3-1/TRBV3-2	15	CASSSSPQSPGGYTF
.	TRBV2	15	CAKQTAPSSGNTIYF
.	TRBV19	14	CASSTQPTNEKLFF
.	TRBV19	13	CASSIDSYYGYTF
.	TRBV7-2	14	CASSYQLGNEKLFF